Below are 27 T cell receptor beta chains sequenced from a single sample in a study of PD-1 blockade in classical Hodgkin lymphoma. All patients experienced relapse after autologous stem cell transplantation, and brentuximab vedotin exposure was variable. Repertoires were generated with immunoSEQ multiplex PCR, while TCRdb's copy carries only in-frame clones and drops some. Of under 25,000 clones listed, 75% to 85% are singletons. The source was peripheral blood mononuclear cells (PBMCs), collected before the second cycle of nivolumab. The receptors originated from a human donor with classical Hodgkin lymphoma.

CDR3 in amino acids: CASSRGQGTTEAFF. The DNA of the CDR3 is TGTGCCAGCAGCCGGGGACAGGGGACCACTGAAGCTTTCTTT. This chain links TRBV7-2 with TRBJ1-1; 10 bases align to TRBD1. Germline CDR1 and CDR2: SGHTA and FQGNSA. The CDR3 contains 14 residues. Trimming took 5 bases from V and 4 from J; bases not matched to a gene: 4. The full variable domain, in which reference TRBV7-2 and TRBJ1-1 provide the parts outside the CDR3, is GAGVSQSPSNKVTEKGKDVELRCDPISGHTALYWYRQSLGQGLEFLIYFQGNSAPDKSGLPSDRFSAERTGGSVSTLTIQRTQQEDSAVYLCASSRGQGTTEAFFGQGTRLTVV.

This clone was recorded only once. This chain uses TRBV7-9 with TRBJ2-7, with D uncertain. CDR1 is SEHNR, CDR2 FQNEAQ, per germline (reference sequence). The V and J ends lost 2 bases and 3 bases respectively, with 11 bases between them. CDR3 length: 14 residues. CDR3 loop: CASSLLEPLYEQYF. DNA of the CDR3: TGTGCCAGCAGCTTACTGGAGCCTCTCTACGAGCAGTACTTC.

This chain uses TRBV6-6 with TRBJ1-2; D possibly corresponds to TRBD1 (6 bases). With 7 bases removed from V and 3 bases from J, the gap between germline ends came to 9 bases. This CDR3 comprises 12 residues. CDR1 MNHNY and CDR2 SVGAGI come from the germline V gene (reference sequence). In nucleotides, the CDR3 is TGTGCCAGCACCCGGACAGACTATGGCTACACCTTC. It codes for CASTRTDYGYTF.

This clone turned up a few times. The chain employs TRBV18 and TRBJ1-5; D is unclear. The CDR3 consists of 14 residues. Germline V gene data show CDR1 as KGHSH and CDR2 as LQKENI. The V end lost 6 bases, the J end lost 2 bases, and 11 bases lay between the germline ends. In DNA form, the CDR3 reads TGTGCCAGCTCTGCCACGGACGGCAATCAGCCCCAGCATTTT. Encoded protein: CASSATDGNQPQHF.

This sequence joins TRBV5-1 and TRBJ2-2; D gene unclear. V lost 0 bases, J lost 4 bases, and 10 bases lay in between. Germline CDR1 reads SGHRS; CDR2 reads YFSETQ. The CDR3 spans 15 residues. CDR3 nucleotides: TGCGCCAGCAGCTTGGATCTGGCAGGCACCGGGGAGCTGTTTTTT. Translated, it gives CASSLDLAGTGELFF. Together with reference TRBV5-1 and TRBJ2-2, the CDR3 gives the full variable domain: KAGVTQTPRYLIKTRGQQVTLSCSPISGHRSVSWYQQTPGQGLQFLFEYFSETQRNKGNFPGRFSGRQFSNSRSEMNVSTLELGDSALYLCASSLDLAGTGELFFGEGSRLTVL.

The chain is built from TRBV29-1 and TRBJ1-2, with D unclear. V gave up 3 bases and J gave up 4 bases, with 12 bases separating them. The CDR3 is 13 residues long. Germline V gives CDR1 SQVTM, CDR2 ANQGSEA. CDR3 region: CSVDTDPAYGYTF. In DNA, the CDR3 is TGCAGCGTTGATACAGACCCGGCCTATGGCTACACCTTC.

CDR3 protein: CASSLMRDRVGEQYF. CDR3 DNA: TGTGCCAGCAGCTTAATGAGGGACAGGGTCGGCGAGCAGTACTTC. The chain carries TRBV7-9 and TRBJ2-7, with 9 bases that match TRBD1. In germline, CDR1 is SEHNR, CDR2 FQNEAQ (reference sequence). V was clipped by 2 bases and J by 6 bases; unmatched bases: 8. The length of the CDR3 is 15 residues.

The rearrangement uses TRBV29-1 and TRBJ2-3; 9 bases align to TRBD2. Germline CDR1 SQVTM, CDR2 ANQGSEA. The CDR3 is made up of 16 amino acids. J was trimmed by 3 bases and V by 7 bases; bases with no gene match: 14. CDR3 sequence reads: CSASSGAGRETDTQYF. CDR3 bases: TGCAGCGCTTCTAGCGGGGCGGGGCGGGAGACAGATACGCAGTATTTT.

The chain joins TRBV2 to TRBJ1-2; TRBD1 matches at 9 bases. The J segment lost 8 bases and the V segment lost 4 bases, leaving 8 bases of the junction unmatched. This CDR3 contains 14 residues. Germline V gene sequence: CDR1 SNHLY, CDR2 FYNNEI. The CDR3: CASSVLETGGGYTF. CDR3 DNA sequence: TGTGCCAGCAGTGTCCTGGAGACAGGGGGAGGCTACACCTTC.

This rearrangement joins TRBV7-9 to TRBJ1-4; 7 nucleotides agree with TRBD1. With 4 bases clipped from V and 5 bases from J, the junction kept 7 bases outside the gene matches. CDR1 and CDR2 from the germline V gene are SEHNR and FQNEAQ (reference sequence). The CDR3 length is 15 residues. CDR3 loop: CASSSPGQRNEKLFF. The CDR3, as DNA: TGTGCCAGCAGCTCACCGGGACAGAGAAATGAAAAACTGTTTTTT.

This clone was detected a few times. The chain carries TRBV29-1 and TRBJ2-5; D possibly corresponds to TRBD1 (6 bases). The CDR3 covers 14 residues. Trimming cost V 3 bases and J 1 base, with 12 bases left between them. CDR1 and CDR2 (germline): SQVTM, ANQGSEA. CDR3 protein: CSVEPDRFQETQYF. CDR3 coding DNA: TGCAGCGTTGAGCCTGACAGGTTCCAAGAGACCCAGTACTTC. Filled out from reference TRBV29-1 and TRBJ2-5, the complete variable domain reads SAVISQKPSRDICQRGTSLTIQCQVDSQVTMMFWYRQQPGQSLTLIATANQGSEATYESGFVIDKFPISRPNLTFSTLTVSNMSPEDSSIYLCSVEPDRFQETQYFGPGTRLLVL.

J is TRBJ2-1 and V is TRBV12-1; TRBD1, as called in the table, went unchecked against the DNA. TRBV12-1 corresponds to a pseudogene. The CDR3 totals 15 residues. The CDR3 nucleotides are TGTGCCAGCAGCCCAGGACAGGGGATTTACAATGAGCAGTTCTTC. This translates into CASSPGQGIYNEQFF.

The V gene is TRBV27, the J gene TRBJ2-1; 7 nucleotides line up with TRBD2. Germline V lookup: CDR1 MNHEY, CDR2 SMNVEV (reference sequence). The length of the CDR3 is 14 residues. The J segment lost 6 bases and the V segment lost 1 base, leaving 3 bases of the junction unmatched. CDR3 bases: TGTGCCAGCAGTTTATTATCTAGCGGCAATGAGCAGTTCTTC. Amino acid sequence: CASSLLSSGNEQFF.

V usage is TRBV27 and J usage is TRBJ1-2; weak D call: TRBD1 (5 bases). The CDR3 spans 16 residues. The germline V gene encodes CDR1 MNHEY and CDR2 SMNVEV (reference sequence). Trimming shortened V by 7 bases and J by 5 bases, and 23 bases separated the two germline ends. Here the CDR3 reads CASTPGAPTNPYGYTF. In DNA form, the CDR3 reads TGTGCCAGCACCCCCGGGGCCCCAACCAACCCATATGGCTACACCTTC.

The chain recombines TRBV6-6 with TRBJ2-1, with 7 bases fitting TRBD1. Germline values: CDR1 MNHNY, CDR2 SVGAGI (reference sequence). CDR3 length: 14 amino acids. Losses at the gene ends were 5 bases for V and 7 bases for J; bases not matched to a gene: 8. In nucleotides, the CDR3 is TGTGCCAGCAGTGCCCTCGACAGGGTTAATGAGCAGTTCTTC. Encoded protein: CASSALDRVNEQFF.

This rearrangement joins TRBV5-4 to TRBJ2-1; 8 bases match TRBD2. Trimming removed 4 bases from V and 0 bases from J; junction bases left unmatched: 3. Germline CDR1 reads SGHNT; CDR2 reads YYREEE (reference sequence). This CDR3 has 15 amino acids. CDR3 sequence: CASSGGTSSYNEQFF. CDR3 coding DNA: TGTGCCAGCAGCGGGGGGACTAGCTCCTACAATGAGCAGTTCTTC.

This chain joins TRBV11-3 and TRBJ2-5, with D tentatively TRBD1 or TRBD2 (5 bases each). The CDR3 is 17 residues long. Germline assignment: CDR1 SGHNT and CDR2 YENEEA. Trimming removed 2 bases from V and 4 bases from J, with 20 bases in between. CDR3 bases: TGTGCCAGCAGCTTAACTCCCGGGGCAGGACGGTTAGAGACCCAGTACTTC. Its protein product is CASSLTPGAGRLETQYF.

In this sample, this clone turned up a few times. The CDR3 bases are TGTGCCAGAAGCACGACAGGGGGAGAGACCCAGTACTTC. Its protein product is CARSTTGGETQYF. V and J are TRBV5-3 and TRBJ2-5; 9 bases map to TRBD1. TRBV5-3 is noted as an ORF with a role that remains uncertain. The CDR3 has 13 amino acids. V lost 4 bases, J lost 4 bases, and 2 bases stayed unmatched.

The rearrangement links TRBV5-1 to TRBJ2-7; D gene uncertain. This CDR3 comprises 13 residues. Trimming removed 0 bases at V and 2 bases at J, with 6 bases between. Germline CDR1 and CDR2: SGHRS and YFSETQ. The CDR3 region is CASSLEQAYEQYF. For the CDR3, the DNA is TGCGCCAGCAGCTTGGAGCAGGCCTACGAGCAGTACTTC.

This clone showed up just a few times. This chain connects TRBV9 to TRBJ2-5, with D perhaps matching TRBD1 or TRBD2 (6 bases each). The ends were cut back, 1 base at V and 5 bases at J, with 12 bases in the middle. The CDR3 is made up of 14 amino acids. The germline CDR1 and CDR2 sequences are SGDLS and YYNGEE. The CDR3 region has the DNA TGTGCCAGCAGCGTACGGGGGCGAAGTGAGACCCAGTACTTC. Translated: CASSVRGRSETQYF.

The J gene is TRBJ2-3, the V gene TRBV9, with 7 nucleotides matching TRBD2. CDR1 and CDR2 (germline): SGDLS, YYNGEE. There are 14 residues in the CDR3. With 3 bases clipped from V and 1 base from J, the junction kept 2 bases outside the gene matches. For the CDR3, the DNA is TGTGCCAGCAGCGCCGGACTAGGCACAGATACGCAGTATTTT. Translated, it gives CASSAGLGTDTQYF. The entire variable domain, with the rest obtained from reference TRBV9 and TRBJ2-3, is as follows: DSGVTQTPKHLITATGQRVTLRCSPRSGDLSVYWYQQSLDQGLQFLIQYYNGEERAKGNILERFSAQQFPDLHSELNLSSLELGDSALYFCASSAGLGTDTQYFGPGTRLTVL.

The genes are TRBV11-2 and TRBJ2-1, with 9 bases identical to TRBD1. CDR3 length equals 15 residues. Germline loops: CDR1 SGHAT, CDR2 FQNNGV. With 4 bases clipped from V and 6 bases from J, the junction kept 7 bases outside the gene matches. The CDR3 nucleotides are TGTGCCAGCAGCTCCAGGACAGGGGTAGGCAATGAGCAGTTCTTC. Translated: CASSSRTGVGNEQFF.

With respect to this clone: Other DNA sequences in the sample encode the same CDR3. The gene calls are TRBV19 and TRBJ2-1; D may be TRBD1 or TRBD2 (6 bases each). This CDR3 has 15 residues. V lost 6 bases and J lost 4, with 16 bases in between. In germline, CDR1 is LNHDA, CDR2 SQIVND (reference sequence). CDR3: CASSTSGGRYNEQFF. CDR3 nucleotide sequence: TGTGCCAGTAGCACCTCCGGGGGCCGGTACAATGAGCAGTTCTTC.

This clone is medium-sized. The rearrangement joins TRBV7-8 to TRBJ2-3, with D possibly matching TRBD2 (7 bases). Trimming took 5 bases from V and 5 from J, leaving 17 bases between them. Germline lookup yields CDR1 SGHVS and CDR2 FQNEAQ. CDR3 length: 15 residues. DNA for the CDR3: TGTGCCAGCAGCATAGGCGGGGGCCGGAAAGATACGCAGTATTTT. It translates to CASSIGGGRKDTQYF.

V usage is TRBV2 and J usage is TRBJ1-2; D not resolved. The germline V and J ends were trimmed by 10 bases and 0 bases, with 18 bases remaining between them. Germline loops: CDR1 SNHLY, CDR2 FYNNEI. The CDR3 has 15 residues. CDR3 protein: CAKKRAAISNYGYTF. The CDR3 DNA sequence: TGTGCCAAAAAGCGGGCAGCCATCTCTAACTATGGCTACACCTTC.

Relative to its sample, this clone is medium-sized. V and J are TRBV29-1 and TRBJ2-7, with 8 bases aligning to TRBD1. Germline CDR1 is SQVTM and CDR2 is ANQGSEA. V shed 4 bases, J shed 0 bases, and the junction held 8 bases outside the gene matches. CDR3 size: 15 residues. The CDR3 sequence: CSVGGPRGLSYEQYF. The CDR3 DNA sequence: TGCAGCGTTGGGGGGCCCAGGGGGCTCTCCTACGAGCAGTACTTC.

CDR3: CASSPSGGDTQYF. Written as DNA, the CDR3 is TGTGCCAGCAGCCCTTCGGGGGGGGATACGCAGTATTTT. This rearrangement joins TRBV7-2 to TRBJ2-3, with 8 bases matching TRBD2. CDR1 and CDR2 from the germline V gene are SGHTA and FQGNSA. This CDR3 spans 13 amino acids. J lost 6 bases, V lost 5 bases, and 4 bases had no gene match.